Following are 21 T cell receptor beta chains from one sample sequenced in a study of monozygotic twins with cystic fibrosis. Only in-frame clones appear in the TCRdb table, and some are missing; sequencing was by immunoSEQ multiplex PCR. Here the sample spans tens of thousands of clones, about nine tenths being singletons. Sequenced sample: blood. These receptors came from a girl aged 2 to 10 with cystic fibrosis.

The rearrangement links TRBV15 to TRBJ2-7; 9 positions match TRBD1. Germline V gene data show CDR1 as LNHNV and CDR2 as YYDKDF (reference sequence). This CDR3 has 15 amino acids. Germline trimming cut 4 bases from V and 6 bases from J; bases unmatched to any gene: 10. The CDR3 here is CATSTSGTGTGEQYF. The DNA of the CDR3 is TGTGCCACCAGCACAAGTGGGACAGGGACGGGCGAGCAGTACTTC.

The J gene is TRBJ2-7, the V gene TRBV11-2; no firm D call. The CDR3 is 15 amino acids. The V end lost 1 base, the J end lost 0 bases, and 10 bases lay between the germline ends. CDR1 is SGHAT, CDR2 FQNNGV, per germline. The CDR3, as DNA: TGTGCCAGCAGCTTAGGGCAGGATCCCTCCTACGAGCAGTACTTC. This encodes CASSLGQDPSYEQYF.

The chain is built from TRBV9 and TRBJ2-3, with 7 bases aligning to TRBD2. The CDR3 covers 15 residues. Germline V lookup: CDR1 SGDLS, CDR2 YYNGEE. After removal of 0 bases from V and 7 bases from J, the junction contained 8 bases not matched to a gene. CDR3 loop: CASSVADGGMNTQYF. The CDR3 nucleotides are TGTGCCAGCAGCGTAGCTGACGGGGGGATGAATACGCAGTATTTT.

The V call is TRBV29-1, the J call TRBJ2-1; D unclear. CDR3 length: 16 residues. Germline V gives CDR1 SQVTM, CDR2 ANQGSEA. Trimming took off 2 bases at V and 0 bases at J, with 14 bases between the two ends. The CDR3 sequence: CSVELEHLSSYNEQFF. CDR3 nucleotides: TGCAGCGTTGAATTGGAACACTTGAGCTCCTACAATGAGCAGTTCTTC.

This chain uses TRBV9 with TRBJ2-6, with 9 bases fitting TRBD1. Germline CDR1 is SGDLS and CDR2 is YYNGEE. With 3 bases clipped from V and 0 bases from J, the junction kept 7 bases outside the gene matches. The CDR3 runs 18 residues. Here the CDR3 DNA reads TGTGCCAGCAGCGCTCCCGGACAGGGGTACTCTGGGGCCAACGTCCTGACTTTC. Translating gives CASSAPGQGYSGANVLTF.

The V and J genes are TRBV9 and TRBJ1-4; 8 positions agree with TRBD1. Trimming cost V 4 bases and J 3 bases; bases outside gene matches: 8. CDR3 size: 16 residues. CDR1 and CDR2 (germline): SGDLS, YYNGEE. The CDR3 DNA reads as TGTGCCAGCAGCCCACAGGGGGTCACGGCTAATGAAAAACTGTTTTTT. Amino acid sequence: CASSPQGVTANEKLFF.

The gene calls are TRBV6-1 and TRBJ1-2, with 8 bases matching TRBD1. The CDR3 consists of 12 residues. Trimming removed 6 bases from V and 4 bases from J; junction bases left unmatched: 1. Germline CDR1 reads MNHNS; CDR2 reads SASEGT. The CDR3 is CASSTGGYGYTF. CDR3 sequence (DNA): TGTGCCAGCAGCACAGGGGGCTATGGCTACACCTTC.

The chain links TRBV4-2 to TRBJ1-1; 7 bases map to TRBD1. This CDR3 spans 14 amino acids. The V and J ends lost 7 bases and 2 bases, in that order; junction bases with no gene match: 7. Per germline, CDR1 LGHNA and CDR2 YNFKEQ. As DNA, the CDR3 is TGTGCCAGCACCCTGGGAGGGGGCAACACTGAAGCTTTCTTT. Translated, it gives CASTLGGGNTEAFF.

The V call is TRBV6-5, the J call TRBJ2-3, with 11 bases that match TRBD2. Losses at the gene ends were 10 bases for V and 8 bases for J; bases not matched to a gene: 14. Germline V gene sequence: CDR1 MNHEY, CDR2 SVGAGI. The CDR3 length is 15 residues. The CDR3 here is CATTLAGGTVGTQYF. The CDR3 DNA reads as TGTGCCACCACATTAGCGGGGGGGACCGTGGGTACGCAGTATTTT.

This chain joins TRBV4-3 and TRBJ1-6; 8 bases agree with TRBD1. The CDR3 sequence is 15 residues long. In germline, CDR1 is LGHNA, CDR2 YSLEER. With V trimmed by 3 bases and J by 9 bases, 7 bases remained unmatched. CDR3 DNA sequence: TGCGCCAGCAGCCAGGTGACAGGGGCGGGTTCACCCCTCCACTTT. Translated: CASSQVTGAGSPLHF.

The chain has TRBV4-3 and TRBJ1-4; 9 bases are a match to TRBD1. CDR3 length: 14 amino acids. Germline V gene lookup returns CDR1 LGHNA and CDR2 YSLEER. Trimming cost V 6 bases and J 5 bases; bases outside gene matches: 4. The CDR3 DNA sequence: TGCGCCAGCAGGAGACAGGGGGGGAATGAAAAACTGTTTTTT. As protein: CASRRQGGNEKLFF.

Only one count was recorded for this clone. CDR3 bases: TGTGCCAGCAGCTTGGCCTTCGGGGAGCTGTTTTTT. Its translation is CASSLAFGELFF. The V and J genes are TRBV5-4 and TRBJ2-2; D gene unclear. There are 12 residues in the CDR3. V lost 0 bases, J lost 7 bases, and 4 bases lay in between. The germline CDR1 and CDR2 sequences are SGHNT and YYREEE (reference sequence).

The sample holds a few counts of this clone. V usage is TRBV30 and J usage is TRBJ1-1, with D hard to call. CDR3 size: 13 residues. Germline lookup yields CDR1 GTSNPN and CDR2 SVGIG (reference sequence). V lost 4 bases to trimming and J lost 0 bases, with 9 bases between them. This CDR3 is CAWNEILNTEAFF. CDR3 DNA: TGTGCCTGGAACGAGATTCTGAACACTGAAGCTTTCTTT.

The chain joins TRBV13 to TRBJ2-7; 14 positions match TRBD2. The germline CDR1 and CDR2 sequences are PRHDT and FYEKMQ (reference sequence). The CDR3 is 16 amino acids. V dropped 4 bases and J dropped 4; count of bases not matched to a gene: 6. The CDR3 loop reads CASSSTGTSGGYEQYF. CDR3 nucleotide sequence: TGTGCCAGCAGCTCAACAGGGACTAGCGGGGGATACGAGCAGTACTTC.

This chain joins TRBV4-2 and TRBJ1-5, with D tentatively TRBD1 (5 bases). Deletions cut 1 base from V and 3 bases from J, with 10 bases between. The V gene's germline CDR1 is LGHNA and CDR2 YNFKEQ. This CDR3 is built from 15 residues. CDR3 region: CASSQALQVNQPQHF. Written as DNA, the CDR3 is TGTGCCAGCAGCCAAGCTTTACAGGTCAATCAGCCCCAGCATTTT.

V usage is TRBV19 and J usage is TRBJ2-2; tentative D call: TRBD2 (5 bases). The germline V gene has CDR1 LNHDA and CDR2 SQIVND (reference sequence). This CDR3 spans 13 amino acids. Trimming stripped 2 bases from V and 7 bases from J, with 8 bases between. The chain's CDR3 is CASSIQGLGELFF. DNA of the CDR3: TGTGCCAGTAGTATACAAGGACTCGGGGAGCTGTTTTTT.

The chain recombines TRBV9 with TRBJ2-3; 7 bases match TRBD1. Germline V lookup: CDR1 SGDLS, CDR2 YYNGEE. The CDR3 consists of 15 residues. After removal of 4 bases from V and 4 bases from J, the junction contained 9 bases not matched to a gene. For the CDR3, the DNA is TGTGCCAGCAGCACGACAGGGCAGGCCCCAGATACGCAGTATTTT. It is translated as CASSTTGQAPDTQYF.

This chain joins TRBV7-3 and TRBJ2-5; 15 bases align to TRBD2. V gave up 5 bases and J gave up 5 bases; unmatched junction bases: 6. This CDR3 contains 16 residues. Germline CDR1 SGHTA, CDR2 FQGTGA. This chain's CDR3 is CASSPGLAGGKETQYF. CDR3 nucleotide sequence: TGTGCCAGCAGCCCCGGACTAGCGGGGGGGAAGGAGACCCAGTACTTC.

This chain uses TRBV2 with TRBJ1-2; 8 bases map to TRBD1. Germline V gene sequence: CDR1 SNHLY, CDR2 FYNNEI. Germline trimming cut 9 bases from V and 2 bases from J; bases unmatched to any gene: 14. CDR3 length: 16 amino acids. The CDR3 DNA sequence: TGTGCCAGAGCCTCTTCGAACAGGGGGTCCAACTATGGCTACACCTTC. Residues: CARASSNRGSNYGYTF. The full variable domain, its missing parts supplied by reference TRBV2 and TRBJ1-2, is EPEVTQTPSHQVTQMGQEVILRCVPISNHLYFYWYRQILGQKVEFLVSFYNNEISEKSEIFDDQFSVERPDGSNFTLKIRSTKLEDSAMYFCARASSNRGSNYGYTFGSGTRLTVV.

This rearrangement joins TRBV7-9 to TRBJ1-5; D remains unclear. V gave up 1 base and J gave up 8 bases, with 6 bases separating them. The CDR3 length is 12 residues. Germline assignment: CDR1 SEHNR and CDR2 FQNEAQ (reference sequence). CDR3 sequence reads: CASSLVGEPQHF. In DNA, the CDR3 is TGTGCCAGCAGCTTAGTCGGGGAGCCCCAGCATTTT. The full variable domain, in which reference TRBV7-9 and TRBJ1-5 provide the parts outside the CDR3, is DTGVSQNPRHKITKRGQNVTFRCDPISEHNRLYWYRQTLGQGPEFLTYFQNEAQLEKSRLLSDRFSAERPKGSFSTLEIQRTEQGDSAMYLCASSLVGEPQHFGDGTRLSIL.

This sequence joins TRBV15 and TRBJ2-7; 7 bases agree with TRBD1. The CDR3 contains 12 residues. CDR1 and CDR2 (germline): LNHNV, YYDKDF (reference sequence). With 4 bases clipped from V and 5 bases from J, the junction kept 2 bases outside the gene matches. CDR3 sequence: CATSKTGNEQYF. The CDR3 nucleotides are TGTGCCACCAGCAAGACAGGGAACGAGCAGTACTTC.